A selection of T cell receptor beta chains follows, all from one sample in a study of blood T cells in healthy people across ages. TCRdb fed the 5' RACE reads into MiXCR, producing one record per CDR3 protein. The table includes 1.6 million or so distinct CDR3 sequences, roughly 32% detected once. The sample consisted of blood. Receptor source: a young woman in good health. Each CDR3 is given with its conserved first and last residue. The order of the fields is J gene, V gene, D gene, clone size, CDR3 DNA, CDR3 protein. A D gene is named only where the DNA matches it firmly. Rows give clone size only sometimes, using once, few, many, or a class for an expanded clone.

TRBJ1-5	TRBV5-5	.	.	TGTGCCAGCAGCCCGACGGCAGGAGGTCAGCCCCAGCATTTT	CASSPTAGGQPQHF
TRBJ2-7	TRBV4-2	.	many	TGTGCCAGCAGCCAAGAGGGGAGGAACGAGCAGTACTTC	CASSQEGRNEQYF
TRBJ1-4	TRBV7-9	TRBD1	.	TGTGCCAGCAGCAAAGGACAGGGGGCGAATGAAAAACTGTTTTTT	CASSKGQGANEKLFF
TRBJ2-3	TRBV20-1	TRBD2	once	TGCAGTACTAGAGATGAACTAGCGGGGAACACAGATACGCAGTATTTT	CSTRDELAGNTDTQYF
TRBJ2-2	TRBV15	TRBD2	.	TGTGCCACCAGTCCCAACCTGGGAGCGGGGGGGCTGTACACCGGGGAGCTGTTTTTT	CATSPNLGAGGLYTGELFF
TRBJ2-7	TRBV15	.	few	TGTGCCACCAAAGCCCCCGCGGGCAGGGAGAACGAGCAGTACTTC	CATKAPAGRENEQYF
TRBJ2-7	TRBV7-9	.	many	TGTGCCAGCAGCTTTCTGTTTGGCTACGAGCAGTACTTC	CASSFLFGYEQYF
TRBJ2-1	TRBV5-1	.	few	TGCGCCAGCAGCCCACGACAGTTCACTGAGCAGTTCTTC	CASSPRQFTEQFF
TRBJ2-1	TRBV20-1	.	many	TGCAGTGCTAGACTAGTGGATGAGCAGTTCTTC	CSARLVDEQFF
TRBJ2-7	TRBV7-6	.	few	TGTGCCAGCAGCGCCGAGGGGGGGATTCTCTCCTACGAGCAGTACTTC	CASSAEGGILSYEQYF
TRBJ1-1	TRBV10-3	.	few	TGTGCCCAGTCCCGGGGAGAGAACACTGAAGCTTTCTTT	CAQSRGENTEAFF
TRBJ2-3	TRBV12-3/TRBV12-4	.	.	TGTGCCAGCAGTTTGGAAGCCAGGCAGTATTTT	CASSLEARQYF
TRBJ1-1	TRBV5-1	TRBD1	.	TGCGCCAGCAGCGGGGACAGAGGGGTCGGAAGAAGGAAGCCTGAAGCTTTCTTT	CASSGDRGVGRRKPEAFF
TRBJ2-2	TRBV28	.	.	TGTGCCAGCAGTTTCGACTACGCCTCGAACACCGGGGAGCTGTTTTTT	CASSFDYASNTGELFF
TRBJ2-7	TRBV3-1	TRBD1	.	TGTGCCAGCAGCAGGACAGGGGTGTCCTACGAGCAGTACTTC	CASSRTGVSYEQYF
TRBJ2-1	TRBV6-2/TRBV6-3	.	many	TGTGCCAGCAGTTACTCGCCTGAGGCGGGAGAGGGGGGTACAGATGAGCAGTTCTTC	CASSYSPEAGEGGTDEQFF
TRBJ2-3	TRBV20-1	.	.	TGCAGTGTCCCGGTCGTAGGGGGTACAGATACGCAGTATTTT	CSVPVVGGTDTQYF
TRBJ2-3	TRBV29-1	.	many	TGCAGCGTTGAGACGACTAGTCGCTTGCCGCAGTATTTT	CSVETTSRLPQYF
TRBJ2-7	TRBV20-1	TRBD2	few	TGCAGTGCTAGTAATCTAGCGGGATCCCCCCAGTTCGAGCAGTACTTC	CSASNLAGSPQFEQYF
TRBJ2-5	TRBV5-5	TRBD1	many	TGTGCCAGCAGCCCCCTGACAGGGGGCGGGCAAGAGACCCAGTACTTC	CASSPLTGGGQETQYF
TRBJ1-1	TRBV7-2	.	.	TGTGCCAGCACCTCCCAAGGGTACACTGAAGCTTTCTTT	CASTSQGYTEAFF
TRBJ2-7	TRBV6-6	.	few	TGTGCCAGCACTGAGGGGTACGAGCAGTACTTC	CASTEGYEQYF
TRBJ1-6	TRBV4-1	.	.	TGCGCCAGCAGCCAAGGGGGGATGTTTTGGGATTCACCCCTCCACTTT	CASSQGGMFWDSPLHF
TRBJ1-2	TRBV10-3	.	.	TGTGCCATCAATGAGTCAGCGGGGGACTATGGCTACACCTTC	CAINESAGDYGYTF
TRBJ2-3	TRBV20-1	.	few	TGCAGTGCTAGAGACAGGAGGACAGACAGCACAGATACGCAGTATTTT	CSARDRRTDSTDTQYF
TRBJ2-5	TRBV27	.	.	TGTGCCAGCAGTTTCTCGACAGGTTCGGAGACCCAGTACTTC	CASSFSTGSETQYF
TRBJ1-4	TRBV24-1	TRBD1	.	TGTGCCACCAGTGATTACAGGGGGGGACTTGCAACTAATGAAAAACTGTTTTTT	CATSDYRGGLATNEKLFF
TRBJ2-5	TRBV29-1	.	few	TGCAGCGTTGAAGCAGGGACTTTAAAAGAGACCCAGTACTTC	CSVEAGTLKETQYF
TRBJ1-2	TRBV7-2	.	.	TGTGCCAGCAGCTTAGGGCCGGGGGCGGACTATGGCTACACCTTC	CASSLGPGADYGYTF
TRBJ2-5	TRBV27	TRBD2	.	TGTGCCAGCAGTTTATTAGGTTCCGGCGGGGGGAAGGGTCTGGGAGAGCAGTACTTC	CASSLLGSGGGKGLGEQYF
TRBJ2-7	TRBV3-1	TRBD1	few	TGTGCCAGCAGCTTAGGACAGGTGATGACCTACGAGCAGTACTTC	CASSLGQVMTYEQYF
TRBJ1-2	TRBV2	.	.	TGTGCCAGCAAGGCAGGAGCAAACTATGGCTACACCTTC	CASKAGANYGYTF
TRBJ2-3	TRBV13	TRBD2	.	TGTGCCAGCAGCTTAGCAGGCTTGGAGCGGGGGGGCCCAGATACGCAGTATTTT	CASSLAGLERGGPDTQYF
TRBJ2-7	TRBV18	.	.	TGTGCCAGCTCACCATATCGATTAGGGGGCTACGAGCAGTACTTC	CASSPYRLGGYEQYF
TRBJ2-7	TRBV7-2	.	.	TGTGTCAGCAGCTCCGAAAAGGAGCGGTACTTC	CVSSSEKERYF
TRBJ2-1	TRBV7-2	TRBD2	.	TGTGCCAGCAGCTTAGTTCCAGCGGGAGTATGGGCCTACAATGAGCAGTTCTTC	CASSLVPAGVWAYNEQFF
TRBJ2-1	TRBV11-2	TRBD1	.	TGTGCCAGCAGCTCACGGTGGACAGGGGACAATGAGCAGTTCTTC	CASSSRWTGDNEQFF
TRBJ2-5	TRBV6-1	.	few	TGTGCCAGCAGTTTTGTCTCTAGCGCGGATGAGACCCAGTACTTC	CASSFVSSADETQYF
TRBJ2-7	TRBV27	TRBD1	.	TGTGCCAGCAGTTTACGCGACAGGGGGGGTCCCTACGAGCAGTACTTC	CASSLRDRGGPYEQYF
TRBJ2-1	TRBV3-1	TRBD2	.	TGTGCCAGCAGCCAAGACGTCCTAGCGGGAGTATACAATGAGCAGTTCTTC	CASSQDVLAGVYNEQFF
TRBJ1-5	TRBV20-1	.	few	TGCAGTGTTCCGGAGGGAGGACATAGCAATCAGCCCCAGCATTTT	CSVPEGGHSNQPQHF